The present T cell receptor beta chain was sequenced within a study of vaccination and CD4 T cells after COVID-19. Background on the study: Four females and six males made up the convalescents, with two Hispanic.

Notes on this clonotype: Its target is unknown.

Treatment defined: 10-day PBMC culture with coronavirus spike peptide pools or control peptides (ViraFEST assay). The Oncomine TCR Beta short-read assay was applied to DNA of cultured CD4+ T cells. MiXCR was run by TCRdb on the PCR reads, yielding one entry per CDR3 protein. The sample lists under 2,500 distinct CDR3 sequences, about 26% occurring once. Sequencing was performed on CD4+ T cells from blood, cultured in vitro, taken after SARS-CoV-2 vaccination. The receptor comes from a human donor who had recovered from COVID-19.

The chain's CDR3 is CASSQGAGGGEETQYF. CDR3 coding DNA: TGTGCCAGCAGCCAAGGGGCGGGGGGAGGAGAAGAGACCCAGTACTTC. The chain combines TRBV4-2 with TRBJ2-5; 8 nucleotides match TRBD2. Germline CDR1 reads LGHNA; CDR2 reads YNFKEQ. V lost 1 base and J lost 3; bases outside the gene matches: 7. CDR3 length equals 16 residues.